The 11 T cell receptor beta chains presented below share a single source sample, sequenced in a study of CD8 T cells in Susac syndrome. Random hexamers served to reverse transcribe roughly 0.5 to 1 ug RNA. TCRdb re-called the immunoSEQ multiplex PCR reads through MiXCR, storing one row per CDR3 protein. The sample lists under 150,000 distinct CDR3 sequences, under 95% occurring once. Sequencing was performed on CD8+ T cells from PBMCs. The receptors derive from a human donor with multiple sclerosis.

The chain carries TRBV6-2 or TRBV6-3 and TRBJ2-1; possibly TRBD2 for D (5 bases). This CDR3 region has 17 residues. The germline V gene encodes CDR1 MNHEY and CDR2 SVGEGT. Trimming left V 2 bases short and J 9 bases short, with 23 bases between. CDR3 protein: CASSYTSREINWGEQFF. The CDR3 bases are TGTGCCAGCAGTTACACGAGCCGGGAAATAAATTGGGGTGAGCAGTTCTTC.

Here the CDR3 DNA reads TGTGCCAGCAGTTCCGTTCCAGGTGGAGATACGCAGTATTTT. Translated, it gives CASSSVPGGDTQYF. V usage is TRBV6-1 and J usage is TRBJ2-3, with no clear D. The length of the CDR3 is 14 residues. V was shortened by 5 bases and J by 5 bases, with 14 bases between the two germline ends. CDR1 is MNHNS, CDR2 SASEGT, per germline.

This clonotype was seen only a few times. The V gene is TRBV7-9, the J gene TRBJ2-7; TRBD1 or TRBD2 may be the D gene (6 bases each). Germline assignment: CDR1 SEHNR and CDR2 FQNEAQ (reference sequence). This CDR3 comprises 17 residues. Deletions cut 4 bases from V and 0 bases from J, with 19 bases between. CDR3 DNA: TGTGCCAGCAGCTCCTCGGGGGCAGTCACTCTCTCCTACGAGCAGTACTTC. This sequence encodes CASSSSGAVTLSYEQYF.

CDR3 sequence: CASSVWGSYEQYF. The CDR3 DNA is TGTGCCAGCAGTGTCTGGGGGTCCTACGAGCAGTACTTC. The rearrangement uses TRBV25-1 and TRBJ2-7; D is possibly TRBD1 or TRBD2 (5 bases each). Germline lookup yields CDR1 MGHDK and CDR2 SYGVNS. Between the trimmed V and J ends, which lost 4 bases and 1 base, there was a span of 8 bases. The length of the CDR3 is 13 residues.

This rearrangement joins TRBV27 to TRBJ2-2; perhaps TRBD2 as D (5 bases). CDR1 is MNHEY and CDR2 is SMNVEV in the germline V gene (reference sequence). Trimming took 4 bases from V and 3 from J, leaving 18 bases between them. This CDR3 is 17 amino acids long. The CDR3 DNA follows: TGTGCCAGCAGTTATCAGTCTAGCAGGTTGGACACCGGGGAGCTGTTTTTT. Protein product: CASSYQSSRLDTGELFF.

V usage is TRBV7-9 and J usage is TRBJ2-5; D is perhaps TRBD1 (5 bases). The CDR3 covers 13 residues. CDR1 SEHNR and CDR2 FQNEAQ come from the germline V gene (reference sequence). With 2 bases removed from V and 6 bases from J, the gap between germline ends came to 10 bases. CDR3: CASSLPSGKTQYF. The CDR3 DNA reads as TGTGCCAGCAGCTTACCCTCAGGGAAGACCCAGTACTTC. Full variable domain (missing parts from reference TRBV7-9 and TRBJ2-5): DTGVSQNPRHKITKRGQNVTFRCDPISEHNRLYWYRQTLGQGPEFLTYFQNEAQLEKSRLLSDRFSAERPKGSFSTLEIQRTEQGDSAMYLCASSLPSGKTQYFGPGTRLLVL.

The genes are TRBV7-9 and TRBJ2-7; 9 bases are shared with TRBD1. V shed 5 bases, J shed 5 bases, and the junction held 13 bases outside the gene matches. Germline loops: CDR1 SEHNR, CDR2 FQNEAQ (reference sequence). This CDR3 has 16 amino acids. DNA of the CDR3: TGTGCCAGCAGCCAGAGGACAGGGGCACGAGGGGACGAGCAGTACTTC. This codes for CASSQRTGARGDEQYF.

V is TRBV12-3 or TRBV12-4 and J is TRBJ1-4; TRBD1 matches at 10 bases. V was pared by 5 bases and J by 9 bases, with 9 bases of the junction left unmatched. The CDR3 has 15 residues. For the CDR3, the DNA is TGTGCCAGCAGTCCCCGGGACAGGGGACGGAAAAAACTGTTTTTT. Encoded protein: CASSPRDRGRKKLFF.

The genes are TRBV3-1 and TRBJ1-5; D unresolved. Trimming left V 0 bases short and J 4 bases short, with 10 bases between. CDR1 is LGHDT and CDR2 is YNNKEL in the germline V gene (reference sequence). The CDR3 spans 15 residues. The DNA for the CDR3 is TGTGCCAGCAGCCAAGAAGGACTGGGGAATCAGCCCCAGCATTTT. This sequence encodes CASSQEGLGNQPQHF.

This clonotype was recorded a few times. CDR3 DNA: TGTGCCAGTAGCCCTACAGGGATGAACACTGAAGCTTTCTTT. The encoded protein is CASSPTGMNTEAFF. The rearrangement links TRBV19 to TRBJ1-1; D is possibly TRBD1 (6 bases). Germline values: CDR1 LNHDA, CDR2 SQIVND (reference sequence). V was pared by 6 bases and J by 0 bases, with 11 bases between. The CDR3 is made up of 14 amino acids.

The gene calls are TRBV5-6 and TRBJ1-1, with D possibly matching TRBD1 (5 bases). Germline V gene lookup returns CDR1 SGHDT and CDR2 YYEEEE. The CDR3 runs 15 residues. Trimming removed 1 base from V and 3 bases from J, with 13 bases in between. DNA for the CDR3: TGTGCCAGCAGCTTGTTCTCAGGGACTTACACTGAAGCTTTCTTT. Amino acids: CASSLFSGTYTEAFF.